This paragraph reports one T cell receptor beta chain. This entry belongs to a study of blood T cell repertoires in COVID-19. The method was immunoSEQ multiplex PCR; TCRdb's version includes in-frame clones alone and lacks a portion of them. The table includes about 52,000 clones, 85% to 90% detected once. The length of the CDR3 is 19 residues. Germline V gene lookup returns CDR1 SGHAT and CDR2 FQNNGV. V was clipped by 5 bases and J by 0 bases; unmatched bases: 17. The specimen was peripheral blood. V and J are TRBV11-2 and TRBJ1-1; 8 bases agree with TRBD1. This receptor was obtained from a man in his 70s with acute or convalescent COVID-19. In DNA form, the CDR3 reads TGTGCCAGCAGCCTACTGGACAGGGCGATTAGGGTCTTGAACACTGAAGCTTTCTTT. This gives the protein CASSLLDRAIRVLNTEAFF.